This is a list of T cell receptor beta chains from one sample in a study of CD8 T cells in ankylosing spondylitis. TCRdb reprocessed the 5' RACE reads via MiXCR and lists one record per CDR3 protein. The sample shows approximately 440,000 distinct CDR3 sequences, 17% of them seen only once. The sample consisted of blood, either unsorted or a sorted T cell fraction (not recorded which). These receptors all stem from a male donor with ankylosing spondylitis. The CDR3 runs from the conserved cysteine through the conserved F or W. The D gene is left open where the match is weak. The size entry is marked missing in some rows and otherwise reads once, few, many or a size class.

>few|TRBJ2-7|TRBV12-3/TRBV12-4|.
CASSLQGGEQYF
TGTGCCAGCAGTTTACAGGGAGGAGAGCAGTACTTC
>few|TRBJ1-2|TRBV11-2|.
CASSLKGGLNYGYTF
TGTGCCAGCAGCCTGAAGGGGGGGCTGAACTATGGCTACACCTTC
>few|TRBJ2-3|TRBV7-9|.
CASSLVGGRTDTQYF
TGTGCCAGCAGCTTAGTTGGGGGACGCACAGATACGCAGTATTTT
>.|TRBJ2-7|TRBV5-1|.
CASRPQLSNYEQYF
TGCGCCAGCAGACCCCAGTTGAGTAACTACGAGCAGTACTTC
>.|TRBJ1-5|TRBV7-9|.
CASTEGPSNQPQHF
TGTGCCAGCACCGAGGGGCCTAGCAATCAGCCCCAGCATTTT
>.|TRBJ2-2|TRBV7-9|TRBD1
CASSVTGGGTGELFF
TGTGCCAGCAGCGTGACAGGGGGCGGAACCGGGGAGCTGTTTTTT
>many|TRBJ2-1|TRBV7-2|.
CASSLSRVPYNEQFF
TGTGCCAGCAGCCTATCCAGGGTACCCTACAATGAGCAGTTCTTC
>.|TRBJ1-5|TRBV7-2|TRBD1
CASSLTGRGSNQPQHF
TGTGCCAGCAGCTTGACAGGGCGGGGTAGCAATCAGCCCCAGCATTTT
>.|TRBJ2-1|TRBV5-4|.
CASSSPLAFEQFF
TGTGCCAGCAGCTCACCACTAGCTTTTGAGCAGTTCTTC
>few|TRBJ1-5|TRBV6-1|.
CASSEGPDQPQHF
TGTGCCAGCAGTGAAGGCCCGGATCAGCCCCAGCATTTT
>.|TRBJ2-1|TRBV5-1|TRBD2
CASRAVAGVNEQFF
TGCGCCAGCAGAGCGGTAGCGGGTGTCAATGAGCAGTTCTTC
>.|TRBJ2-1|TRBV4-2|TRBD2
CASSPLAASVMARNEQFF
TGTGCCAGCAGCCCTCTAGCGGCTTCGGTCATGGCGCGGAATGAGCAGTTCTTC
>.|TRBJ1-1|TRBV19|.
CASSDRGVRIEAFF
TGTGCCAGTTCGGACCGAGGGGTAAGGATTGAAGCTTTCTTT
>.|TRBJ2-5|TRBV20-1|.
CSALRGGETQYF
TGCAGTGCCCTCAGGGGGGGAGAGACCCAGTACTTC
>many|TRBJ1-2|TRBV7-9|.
CASSFPGNGYTF
TGTGCCAGCAGCTTCCCAGGGAATGGCTACACCTTC
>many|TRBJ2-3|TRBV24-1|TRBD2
CATSDPLAGVTDTQYF
TGTGCCACCAGTGACCCACTAGCGGGGGTCACAGATACGCAGTATTTT
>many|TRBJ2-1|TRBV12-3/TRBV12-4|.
CASSLTGTAEDEQFF
TGTGCCAGCAGTCTCACCGGGACGGCCGAAGATGAGCAGTTCTTC
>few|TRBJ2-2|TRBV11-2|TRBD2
CASRVGTSGRSSTGELFF
TGTGCCAGCAGAGTCGGGACTAGCGGGAGGTCTAGCACCGGGGAGCTGTTTTTT
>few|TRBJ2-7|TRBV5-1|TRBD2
CASSPSGLARYEQYF
TGCGCCAGCAGCCCCTCCGGACTAGCGAGATACGAGCAGTACTTC
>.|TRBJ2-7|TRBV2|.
CASRTDSHEQYF
TGTGCCAGCAGAACAGACTCTCACGAGCAGTACTTC
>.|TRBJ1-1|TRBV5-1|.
CASSLGLQPNTEAFF
TGCGCCAGCAGCTTGGGCCTACAGCCGAACACTGAAGCTTTCTTT
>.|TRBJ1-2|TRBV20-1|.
CSARKGREAIANYGYTF
TGCAGTGCTAGAAAAGGTCGAGAGGCTATAGCTAACTATGGCTACACCTTC
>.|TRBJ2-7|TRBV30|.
CAWSAWGDEQYF
TGTGCCTGGAGTGCCTGGGGGGACGAGCAGTACTTC
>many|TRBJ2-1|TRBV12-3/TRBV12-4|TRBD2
CASSFSGLAVLGNEQFF
TGTGCCAGCAGTTTTTCCGGACTAGCGGTATTGGGGAATGAGCAGTTCTTC
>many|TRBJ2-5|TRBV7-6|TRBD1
CASSLGGQGRRETQYF
TGTGCCAGCAGCTTAGGGGGACAGGGGAGGCGAGAGACCCAGTACTTC
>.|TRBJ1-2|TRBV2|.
CASISRAQQLSDGYTF
TGTGCCAGCATCAGTAGGGCACAACAACTCTCCGATGGCTACACCTTC
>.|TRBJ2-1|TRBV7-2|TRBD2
CASSLNIGRAGGNEQFF
TGTGCCAGCAGCTTAAATATTGGGAGGGCCGGGGGCAATGAGCAGTTCTTC
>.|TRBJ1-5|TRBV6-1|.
CASSEQGNQPQQF
TGTGCCAGCAGTGAACAGGGGAATCAGCCCCAGCAGTTT
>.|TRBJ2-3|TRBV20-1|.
CSATASSPDTQYF
TGCAGTGCGACGGCTAGCAGCCCAGATACGCAGTATTTT
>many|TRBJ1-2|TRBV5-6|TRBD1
CASSFRDRGATGYTF
TGTGCCAGCAGCTTCCGGGACAGGGGCGCCACTGGCTACACCTTC
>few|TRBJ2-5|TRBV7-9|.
CASSSPGRERGETQYF
TGTGCCAGCAGCTCCCCCGGGCGGGAACGGGGAGAGACCCAGTACTTC
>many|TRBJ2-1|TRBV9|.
CASSVEGGSYNEQFF
TGTGCCAGCAGCGTAGAGGGGGGCTCATACAATGAGCAGTTCTTC
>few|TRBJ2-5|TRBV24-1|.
CATSGVEMETQYF
TGTGCCACCAGTGGTGTCGAGATGGAGACCCAGTACTTC
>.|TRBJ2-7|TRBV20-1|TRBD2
CSALKLAGAYEQYF
TGCAGTGCTCTGAAACTAGCGGGAGCCTACGAGCAGTACTTC
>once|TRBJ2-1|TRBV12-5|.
CASGLVGGPGRSYNEQFF
TGTGCTAGTGGTTTGGTAGGGGGTCCGGGGAGGTCCTACAATGAGCAGTTCTTC
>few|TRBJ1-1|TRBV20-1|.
CSARDLRGTEAFF
TGCAGTGCTAGAGATCTACGGGGGACTGAAGCTTTCTTT
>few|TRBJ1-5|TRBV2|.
CASSGGPFSNQPQHF
TGTGCCAGCAGTGGGGGGCCCTTTAGCAATCAGCCCCAGCATTTT
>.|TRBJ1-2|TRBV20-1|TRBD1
CSAREAGGQGSNFNYGYTF
TGCAGTGCTAGAGAGGCGGGGGGACAGGGCTCAAATTTTAACTATGGCTACACCTTC
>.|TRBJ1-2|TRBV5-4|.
CASSSEQSFYGYTF
TGTGCCAGCAGCTCGGAACAAAGCTTCTATGGCTACACCTTC
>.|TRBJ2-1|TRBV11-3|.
CASSQKTWYYNEQFF
TGTGCCAGCAGCCAAAAAACATGGTATTACAATGAGCAGTTCTTC